The 13 T cell receptor beta chains presented below share a single source sample, sequenced in a study of cytomegalovirus exposure and HLA in healthy donors. Method: immunoSEQ multiplex PCR; TCRdb's copy keeps in-frame clones and lacks some. The table lists 130,000 to 150,000 clones, about 90% of them singletons. Sequencing was performed on PBMCs. The receptors were gathered from a woman aged 30 to 39 in good health and CMV-seropositive.

This clone is medium-sized in the sample. The chain has TRBV5-5 and TRBJ2-7, with 8 bases that match TRBD1. The germline V gene encodes CDR1 SGHKS and CDR2 YYEKEE (reference sequence). The CDR3 contains 16 residues. Losses at the gene ends were 7 bases for V and 0 bases for J; bases not matched to a gene: 12. CDR3 loop: CASGPIGDRNSYEQYF. CDR3 DNA sequence: TGTGCCAGCGGGCCGATAGGGGACAGGAACTCCTACGAGCAGTACTTC.

The rearrangement links TRBV14 to TRBJ1-3, with TRBD1 as a possible D gene (6 bases). The V end lost 2 bases, the J end lost 2 bases, and 22 bases lay between the germline ends. The CDR3 contains 19 residues. The germline V gene encodes CDR1 SGHDN and CDR2 FVKESK. The CDR3 DNA is TGTGCCAGCAGCCAATTCTACGGGACAATCTCTGCGGCTGGAAACACCATATATTTT. The encoded protein is CASSQFYGTISAAGNTIYF.

J is TRBJ2-5 and V is TRBV7-8, with 10 bases identical to TRBD2. Germline CDR1 is SGHVS and CDR2 is FQNEAQ. The CDR3 covers 17 residues. J gave up 1 base and V 2 bases, and 7 bases lay outside the gene matches. CDR3 loop: CASSLFGLAEIQETQYF. For the CDR3, the DNA is TGTGCCAGCAGCTTATTCGGACTAGCGGAGATCCAAGAGACCCAGTACTTC. Using reference TRBV7-8 and TRBJ2-5 for the parts outside the CDR3, the full variable domain is GAGVSQSPRYKVAKRGQDVALRCDPISGHVSLFWYQQALGQGPEFLTYFQNEAQLDKSGLPSDRFFAERPEGSVSTLKIQRTQQEDSAVYLCASSLFGLAEIQETQYFGPGTRLLVL.

The V call is TRBV5-1, the J call TRBJ2-1, with D possibly TRBD1 on 6 matching bases. CDR3 length equals 17 residues. Germline V lookup: CDR1 SGHRS, CDR2 YFSETQ. V was trimmed by 4 bases and J by 0 bases, leaving 17 bases between them. The CDR3 here is CASSLSYRALSYNEQFF. The CDR3 DNA is TGCGCCAGCAGCCTCTCCTACAGGGCCCTCTCCTACAATGAGCAGTTCTTC.

CDR3 region: CASSRGTGSNQPQHF. DNA for the CDR3: TGCGCCAGCAGCCGCGGGACAGGTAGCAATCAGCCCCAGCATTTT. The chain joins TRBV4-1 to TRBJ1-5, with 8 bases fitting TRBD1. The CDR3 runs to 15 residues. The germline CDR1 and CDR2 sequences are MGHRA and YSYEKL. With 4 bases clipped from V and 0 bases from J, the junction kept 2 bases outside the gene matches.

The chain joins TRBV7-6 to TRBJ2-2; no definite D call. CDR1 and CDR2 from the germline V gene are SGHVS and FNYEAQ. Trimming pared 5 bases from V and 5 bases from J, leaving 15 bases between. The CDR3 runs to 15 residues. The CDR3 coding sequence is TGTGCCAGCAGCCCCTGGGCCTCAAGAACCGGGGAGCTGTTTTTT. Protein: CASSPWASRTGELFF.

The chain carries TRBV29-1 and TRBJ2-2, with D tentatively TRBD1 (5 bases). Germline CDR1 SQVTM, CDR2 ANQGSEA. V lost 4 bases, J lost 6 bases, and 12 bases lay in between. The length of the CDR3 is 13 residues. The CDR3 nucleotides are TGCAGCGTTGGACAGTCTTATGCCGGGGAGCTGTTTTTT. Protein product: CSVGQSYAGELFF.

In this sample, this clone turned up a few times. The CDR3, as DNA: TGTGCCAGCAGCTCGTTAAGGGGTTCCGGCGGGGAGCTGTTTTTT. Protein: CASSSLRGSGGELFF. The rearrangement links TRBV11-2 to TRBJ2-2, with TRBD1 as a possible D gene (5 bases). V dropped 4 bases and J dropped 7 bases, with 16 bases sitting between them. The CDR3 is 15 residues long. Germline V lookup: CDR1 SGHAT, CDR2 FQNNGV.

The V and J genes are TRBV11-2 and TRBJ2-7; TRBD2 matches at 8 bases. There are 14 residues in the CDR3. V shed 2 bases, J shed 3 bases, and the junction held 3 bases outside the gene matches. Germline lookup yields CDR1 SGHAT and CDR2 FQNNGV. CDR3: CASSLTTSVYEQYF. The CDR3 region has the DNA TGTGCCAGCAGCTTAACGACTAGCGTCTACGAGCAGTACTTC. The full variable domain, rest sourced from reference TRBV11-2 and TRBJ2-7, is EAGVAQSPRYKIIEKRQSVAFWCNPISGHATLYWYQQILGQGPKLLIQFQNNGVVDDSQLPKDRFSAERLKGVDSTLKIQPAKLEDSAVYLCASSLTTSVYEQYFGPGTRLTVT.

With regard to this clone: Compared with germline, one end of the junction differs, possibly owing to a read error. V and J are TRBV29-1 and TRBJ2-2; 10 bases are shared with TRBD1. The germline V gene encodes CDR1 SQVTM and CDR2 ANQGSEA. This CDR3 has 15 residues. CDR3 sequence (DNA): TGCAGCGCCCGGACAGGGGGTAGGAACCCCGGGGAGCTGTTTTTT. Translating it yields CSARTGGRNPGELFF.

The chain couples TRBV5-1 to TRBJ2-1; D gene unclear. The CDR3 spans 12 residues. The V gene lost 6 bases and the J gene lost 0 bases, with 4 bases spanning the gap. Germline CDR1 and CDR2: SGHRS and YFSETQ. The CDR3 region is CASTNSYNEQFF. CDR3 DNA: TGCGCCAGCACCAACTCCTACAATGAGCAGTTCTTC. The full variable domain, with the rest looked up from reference TRBV5-1 and TRBJ2-1, is KAGVTQTPRYLIKTRGQQVTLSCSPISGHRSVSWYQQTPGQGLQFLFEYFSETQRNKGNFPGRFSGRQFSNSRSEMNVSTLELGDSALYLCASTNSYNEQFFGPGTRLTVL.

The V and J genes are TRBV27 and TRBJ2-5; possibly TRBD1 for D (5 bases). Gene TRBJ2-7 matches the end of the DNA better, so the J call may be wrong. Per the germline V gene, CDR1 is MNHEY and CDR2 is SMNVEV (reference sequence). The CDR3 sequence is 14 residues long. The CDR3 DNA is TGTGCCAGCAGCTTTATTGACAGCACCTACGAGCAGTACTTC. Translating it yields CASSFIDSTYEQYF.

This sequence joins TRBV2 and TRBJ2-1, with 12 positions matching TRBD2. With 6 bases clipped from V and 9 bases from J, the junction kept 6 bases outside the gene matches. This CDR3 has 14 amino acids. Germline lookup yields CDR1 SNHLY and CDR2 FYNNEI. The CDR3 reads CASSQAGLAGEQFF. The CDR3 DNA sequence: TGTGCCAGCAGCCAAGCGGGACTAGCGGGTGAGCAGTTCTTC.